This is a list of T cell receptor beta chains from one sample in a study of T cells in Graves' hyperthyroidism and ophthalmopathy. TCRdb analysed the multiplex PCR reads with MiXCR anew, one entry per CDR3 protein. The table has approximately 520,000 distinct CDR3 sequences, roughly a quarter seen once. Sequencing was done on a sample of blood. The source of these receptors is a woman aged 25 to 39 with Graves' ophthalmopathy. The CDR3 runs from the conserved cysteine through the conserved F or W. The size entry is marked missing in some rows and otherwise reads once, few, many or a size class.

J gene: TRBJ2-6; clone size: many; V gene: TRBV6-5; CDR3 protein: CASSLLGQTVSGANVLTF
J gene: TRBJ2-4; clone size: few; V gene: TRBV6-2/TRBV6-3; CDR3 protein: CASSQDPPGTKNIQYF
J gene: TRBJ2-7; clone size: many; V gene: TRBV10-3; CDR3 protein: CAISDRSGGNEQYF
J gene: TRBJ1-2; clone size: few; V gene: TRBV2; CDR3 protein: CASRLWTGSGYTF
J gene: TRBJ1-5; clone size: NA; V gene: TRBV4-1; CDR3 protein: CASSQVGPTVQPQHF
J gene: TRBJ2-5; clone size: many; V gene: TRBV7-9; CDR3 protein: CASSLSTKETQYF
J gene: TRBJ1-5; clone size: many; V gene: TRBV6-5; CDR3 protein: CASSYGVWNQPQHF
J gene: TRBJ1-2; clone size: few; V gene: TRBV20-1; CDR3 protein: CSAPSFQGNYGYTF
J gene: TRBJ2-7; clone size: many; V gene: TRBV7-9; CDR3 protein: CASSSRDRVYEQYF
J gene: TRBJ2-7; clone size: many; V gene: TRBV19; CDR3 protein: CASSINRISPYEQYF
J gene: TRBJ2-7; clone size: NA; V gene: TRBV2; CDR3 protein: CASMVTGTGDYEQYF